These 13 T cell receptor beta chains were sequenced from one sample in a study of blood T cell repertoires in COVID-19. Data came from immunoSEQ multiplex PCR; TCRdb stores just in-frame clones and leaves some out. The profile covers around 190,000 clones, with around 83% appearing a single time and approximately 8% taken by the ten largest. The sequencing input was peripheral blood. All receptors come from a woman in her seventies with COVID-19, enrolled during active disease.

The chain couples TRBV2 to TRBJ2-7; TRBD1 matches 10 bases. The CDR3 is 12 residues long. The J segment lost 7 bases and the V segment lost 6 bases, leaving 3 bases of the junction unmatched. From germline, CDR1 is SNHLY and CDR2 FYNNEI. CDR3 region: CASRGDRGEQYF. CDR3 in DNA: TGTGCCAGCAGGGGGGACAGGGGAGAGCAGTACTTC.

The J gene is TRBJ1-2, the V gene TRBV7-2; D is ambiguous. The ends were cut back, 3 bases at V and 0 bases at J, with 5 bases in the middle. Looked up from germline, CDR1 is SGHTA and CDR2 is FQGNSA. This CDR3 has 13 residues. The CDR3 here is CASSLGTNYGYTF. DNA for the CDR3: TGTGCCAGCAGCTTGGGCACTAACTATGGCTACACCTTC.

This CDR3 reads CASSFLDRGELHQGEQYF. CDR3 in DNA: TGTGCCAGCAGCTTCCTGGACAGGGGCGAACTTCATCAGGGCGAGCAGTACTTC. The chain links TRBV12-1 to TRBJ2-7; TRBD1 is the table's D call, not checked against the DNA. TRBV12-1 is reported as a pseudogene. This CDR3 spans 18 amino acids.

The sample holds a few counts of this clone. CDR3 loop: CASSYSRDRGNTEAFF. The CDR3 DNA reads as TGTGCCAGCAGTTACTCGAGGGACAGGGGGAACACTGAAGCTTTCTTT. The rearrangement uses TRBV6-2 or TRBV6-3 and TRBJ1-1; 10 nucleotides agree with TRBD1. Germline CDR1 MNHEY, CDR2 SVGEGT. The length of the CDR3 is 16 residues. V dropped 0 bases and J dropped 1; count of bases not matched to a gene: 2.

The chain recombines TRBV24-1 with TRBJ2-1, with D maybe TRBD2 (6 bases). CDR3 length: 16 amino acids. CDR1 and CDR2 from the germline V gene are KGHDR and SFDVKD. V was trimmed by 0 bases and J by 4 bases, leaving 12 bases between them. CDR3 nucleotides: TGTGCCACCAGTGATTTGGTCGGGGGAGCATACAATGAGCAGTTCTTC. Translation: CATSDLVGGAYNEQFF.

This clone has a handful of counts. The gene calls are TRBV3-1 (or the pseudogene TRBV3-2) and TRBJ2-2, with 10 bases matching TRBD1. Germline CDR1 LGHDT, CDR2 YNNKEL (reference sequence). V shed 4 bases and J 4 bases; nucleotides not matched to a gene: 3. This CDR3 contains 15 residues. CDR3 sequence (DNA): TGTGCCAGCAGCCTGGGACAGGGGCGCACCGGGGAGCTGTTTTTT. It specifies CASSLGQGRTGELFF.

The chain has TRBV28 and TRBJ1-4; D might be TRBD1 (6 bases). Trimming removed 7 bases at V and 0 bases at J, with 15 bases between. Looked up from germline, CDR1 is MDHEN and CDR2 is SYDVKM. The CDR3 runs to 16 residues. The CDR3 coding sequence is TGTGCCAGCACCCCGCATGGGGGCGCAACTAATGAAAAACTGTTTTTT. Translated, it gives CASTPHGGATNEKLFF.

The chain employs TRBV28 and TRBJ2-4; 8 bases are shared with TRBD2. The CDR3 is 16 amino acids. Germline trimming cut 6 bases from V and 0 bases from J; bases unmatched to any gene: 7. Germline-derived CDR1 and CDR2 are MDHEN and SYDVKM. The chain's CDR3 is CASRGGTRQAKNIQYF. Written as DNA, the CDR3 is TGTGCCAGCAGGGGCGGGACTAGACAAGCCAAAAACATTCAGTACTTC.

The CDR3 nucleotides read TGTGCCAGCAGTTTAGGGGGGGACCATAGCAATCAGCCCCAGCATTTT. This encodes CASSLGGDHSNQPQHF. The chain uses TRBV28 and TRBJ1-5, with a weak D call TRBD1 (5 bases). V gave up 2 bases and J gave up 0 bases, with 11 bases separating them. This CDR3 is built from 16 residues. Germline V gene lookup returns CDR1 MDHEN and CDR2 SYDVKM.

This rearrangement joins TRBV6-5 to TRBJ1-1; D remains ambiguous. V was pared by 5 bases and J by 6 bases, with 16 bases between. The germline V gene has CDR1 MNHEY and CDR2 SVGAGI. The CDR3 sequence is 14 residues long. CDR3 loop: CASSRLVYGSEAFF. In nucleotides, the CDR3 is TGTGCCAGCAGTCGACTTGTTTACGGCTCTGAAGCTTTCTTT.

DNA for the CDR3: TGTGCCAGCAGCCGCCACTTACGAGAGGACGGGGGGCAGTACTTC. Translation gives CASSRHLREDGGQYF. The chain links TRBV7-2 to TRBJ2-7; the D gene is possibly TRBD2 (6 bases). Trimming shortened V by 5 bases and J by 9 bases, and 23 bases separated the two germline ends. The CDR3 totals 15 residues. Germline CDR1 and CDR2: SGHTA and FQGNSA.

The CDR3 DNA is TGTGCCAGCAGTTTGGGAGTAGTCTTAAAAGGCTACACCTTC. It codes for CASSLGVVLKGYTF. The J gene is TRBJ1-2, the V gene TRBV28, with unresolved D. With 3 bases removed from V and 8 bases from J, the gap between germline ends came to 16 bases. Germline V gene data show CDR1 as MDHEN and CDR2 as SYDVKM. The CDR3 has 14 residues.

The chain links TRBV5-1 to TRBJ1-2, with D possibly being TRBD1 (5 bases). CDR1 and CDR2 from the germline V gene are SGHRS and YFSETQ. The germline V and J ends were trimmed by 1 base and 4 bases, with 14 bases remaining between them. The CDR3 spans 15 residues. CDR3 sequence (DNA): TGCGCCAGCAGCTTGTCAGAGGGACTAAGCTATGGCTACACCTTC. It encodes CASSLSEGLSYGYTF.